This T cell receptor (beta chain) was profiled in a study of blood T cells in healthy people across ages. This clonotype was detected only a few times. A J-beta primer mix and a sample-barcoded 5' primer were used in a second PCR of about 7 to 12 cycles. One entry per CDR3 protein, called by TCRdb with MiXCR from the 5' RACE reads. Of 650,000 to 900,000 distinct CDR3 sequences listed, approximately 67% are singletons. Healthy Russian Caucasian donors spanned ages roughly 6 to 90 years. Germline V CDR1 and CDR2: SEHNR, FQNEAQ (reference sequence). This CDR3 region has 13 residues. Trimming took off 1 base at V and 9 bases at J, with 10 bases between the two ends.

The sequence was collected from a man younger than 40 in good health. Material for sequencing was blood. This chain joins TRBV7-9 and TRBJ2-1; possibly TRBD1 for D (5 bases). CDR3 nucleotide sequence: TGTGCCAGCAGCTTAGGCGCAGGGCGTGAGCAGTTCTTC. This sequence encodes CASSLGAGREQFF.